These 29 T cell receptor beta chains were sequenced from one sample in a study of shared clonotypes between healthy human individuals. Only in-frame clones appear in the TCRdb table, and some are missing; sequencing was by immunoSEQ multiplex PCR. The sample lists about 490,000 clones; roughly 80% were seen once. The specimen was PBMCs. All receptors come from a woman aged 40 to 49 in good health. Some clones in this sample may be carry-over from other donors' samples.

The gene calls are TRBV14 and TRBJ2-3, with D unclear. Trimming pared 0 bases from V and 9 bases from J, leaving 10 bases between. Per the germline V gene, CDR1 is SGHDN and CDR2 is FVKESK. The CDR3 spans 13 residues. The CDR3 region is CASSQDVTRTQYF. Written as DNA, the CDR3 is TGTGCCAGCAGCCAAGACGTGACGAGGACGCAGTATTTT.

This clone appeared a single time. This chain connects TRBV7-6 to TRBJ1-1; D gene uncertain. The CDR3 extends over 14 amino acids. Germline V CDR1 and CDR2: SGHVS, FNYEAQ. The V and J ends lost 2 bases and 1 base respectively, with 8 bases between them. CDR3 sequence reads: CASSLSGPNTEAFF. In DNA, the CDR3 is TGTGCCAGCAGCTTATCAGGACCGAACACTGAAGCTTTCTTT.

There are a few counts of this clone. The chain joins TRBV4-1 to TRBJ2-2; D gene uncertain. V was trimmed by 1 base and J by 5 bases, leaving 17 bases between them. The CDR3 contains 17 residues. Looked up from germline, CDR1 is MGHRA and CDR2 is YSYEKL. This chain's CDR3 is CASSQGSQAIGTGELFF. The CDR3 DNA sequence: TGCGCCAGCAGCCAAGGTTCTCAAGCGATAGGTACCGGGGAGCTGTTTTTT.

About this clone itself: The same CDR3 can be traced to other DNA sequences in this sample. The chain joins TRBV11-3 to TRBJ2-1; 7 bases agree with TRBD2. The CDR3 loop spans 15 amino acids. Germline trimming cut 1 base from V and 0 bases from J; bases unmatched to any gene: 0. CDR1 and CDR2 (germline): SGHNT, YENEEA. CDR3 residues: CASSLGGSSYNEQFF. In DNA, the CDR3 is TGTGCCAGCAGCTTAGGCGGGAGCTCCTACAATGAGCAGTTCTTC.

This clone was seen a handful of times. The rearrangement joins TRBV19 to TRBJ1-1; D unclear. Germline-derived CDR1 and CDR2 are LNHDA and SQIVND (reference sequence). The CDR3 has 15 amino acids. With 3 bases removed from V and 3 bases from J, the gap between germline ends came to 14 bases. The CDR3 spells CASSIRVGVDTEAFF. CDR3 in DNA: TGTGCCAGTAGTATTAGGGTCGGGGTGGACACTGAAGCTTTCTTT.

This clone was seen a handful of times. This chain joins TRBV13 and TRBJ2-1; a weak D match, TRBD2 (6 bases). Trimming shortened V by 5 bases and J by 2 bases, and 16 bases separated the two germline ends. CDR3 length: 16 amino acids. From germline, CDR1 is PRHDT and CDR2 FYEKMQ (reference sequence). The CDR3 nucleotides read TGTGCCAGCAGCGACCCCGGGGGAATCGCCTACAATGAGCAGTTCTTC. This codes for CASSDPGGIAYNEQFF.

J is TRBJ1-1 and V is TRBV6-5, with D possibly matching TRBD1 (6 bases). Deletions cut 8 bases from V and 1 base from J, with 17 bases between. CDR3 length: 15 residues. The germline CDR1 and CDR2 sequences are MNHEY and SVGAGI. CDR3 loop: CASWFRDTSNTEAFF. The CDR3 DNA reads as TGTGCCAGCTGGTTCCGGGACACCTCGAACACTGAAGCTTTCTTT.

CDR3 sequence: CATTNGRRPSGEQFF. The CDR3 DNA sequence: TGTGCCACCACCAACGGGAGAAGGCCTTCGGGTGAGCAGTTCTTC. V usage is TRBV10-3 and J usage is TRBJ2-1; D possibly corresponds to TRBD2 (6 bases). V shed 10 bases and J shed 9 bases, with 25 bases lying between them. This CDR3 has 15 amino acids. CDR1 and CDR2 (germline): ENHRY, SYGVKD.

This clone was recorded many times. The V call is TRBV15, the J call TRBJ2-2, with 8 bases that match TRBD1. Germline CDR1 is LNHNV and CDR2 is YYDKDF (reference sequence). The V and J ends lost 9 bases and 0 bases, in that order; junction bases with no gene match: 6. The CDR3 runs to 15 residues. The CDR3 spells CATETGASNTGELFF. The CDR3 coding sequence is TGTGCCACGGAGACAGGGGCCTCGAACACCGGGGAGCTGTTTTTT.

The genes are TRBV5-1 and TRBJ2-5, with D unclear. V was trimmed by 2 bases and J by 4 bases, leaving 9 bases between them. CDR3 length equals 13 residues. Per the germline V gene, CDR1 is SGHRS and CDR2 is YFSETQ. This chain's CDR3 is CASSLRVSETQYF. DNA of the CDR3: TGCGCCAGCAGCTTAAGGGTCTCAGAGACCCAGTACTTC.

Written as DNA, the CDR3 is TGCGCCAGCAGCTCGGACCCTGGAAACACCATATATTTT. It encodes CASSSDPGNTIYF. The gene calls are TRBV5-1 and TRBJ1-3; D gene uncertain. The ends were cut back, 3 bases at V and 2 bases at J, with 6 bases in the middle. Germline CDR1 SGHRS, CDR2 YFSETQ. This CDR3 region has 13 residues.

The rearrangement links TRBV5-4 to TRBJ2-3, with D possibly being TRBD2 (6 bases). Trimming removed 0 bases at V and 4 bases at J, with 15 bases between. Looked up from germline, CDR1 is SGHNT and CDR2 is YYREEE (reference sequence). This CDR3 is built from 16 residues. CDR3 sequence: CASSLGDWRDADTQYF. CDR3 coding DNA: TGTGCCAGCAGCTTGGGCGATTGGCGGGACGCAGATACGCAGTATTTT.

This clone was observed a single time. This rearrangement joins TRBV11-2 to TRBJ2-1, with D unclear. Trimming stripped 3 bases from V and 9 bases from J, with 6 bases between. The CDR3 is made up of 11 amino acids. Germline CDR1 SGHAT, CDR2 FQNNGV. CDR3 sequence: CASSFLGEQFF. CDR3 sequence (DNA): TGTGCCAGCAGCTTTTTGGGTGAGCAGTTCTTC.

Points on this clone: Other DNA sequences in the same sample also yield this CDR3. This sequence joins TRBV28 and TRBJ1-1, with no clear D. Germline CDR1 is MDHEN and CDR2 is SYDVKM. The CDR3 is 12 residues long. The germline V and J ends were trimmed by 6 bases and 1 base, with 6 bases remaining between them. The chain's CDR3 is CASRSGNTEAFF. CDR3 nucleotides: TGTGCCAGCAGGTCCGGGAACACTGAAGCTTTCTTT. Full variable domain (rest looked up from reference TRBV28 and TRBJ1-1): DVKVTQSSRYLVKRTGEKVFLECVQDMDHENMFWYRQDPGLGLRLIYFSYDVKMKEKGDIPEGYSVSREKKERFSLILESASTNQTSMYLCASRSGNTEAFFGQGTRLTVV.

This chain connects TRBV6-6 to TRBJ1-1; the match to TRBD1 covers 10 bases. Germline V CDR1 and CDR2: MNHNY, SVGAGI (reference sequence). This CDR3 contains 15 residues. V trimming: 4 bases; J trimming: 3 bases; junction bases outside the gene matches: 5. DNA of the CDR3: TGTGCCAGCAGTTTAGGGACAGGGGCTTACACTGAAGCTTTCTTT. Protein sequence: CASSLGTGAYTEAFF.

As concerns this clone: A read error is possible here, since a much larger clone lies one base away. The genes are TRBV7-8 and TRBJ2-1; D possibly corresponds to TRBD2 (5 bases). The CDR3 is 16 amino acids. The germline gives CDR1 SGHVS, CDR2 FQNEAQ. The V and J ends lost 5 bases and 8 bases respectively, with 22 bases between them. CDR3 coding DNA: TGTGCCAGCAGCCCCACAGAGGGAATCCGTCGCGATGAGCAGTTCTTC. As protein: CASSPTEGIRRDEQFF.

The chain couples TRBV30 to TRBJ1-2; 10 nucleotides line up with TRBD1. CDR1 GTSNPN and CDR2 SVGIG come from the germline V gene (reference sequence). The CDR3 length is 15 residues. J gave up 7 bases and V 0 bases, and 8 bases lay outside the gene matches. CDR3 residues: CAWSVPTGGAFGYTF. The DNA of the CDR3 is TGTGCCTGGAGTGTACCGACAGGGGGCGCATTTGGCTACACCTTC.

On this clone itself: This sequence is one base from a far larger clone and is likely a read error. The J gene is TRBJ1-5, the V gene TRBV6-1; D gene uncertain. Germline V gene sequence: CDR1 MNHNS, CDR2 SASEGT. The length of the CDR3 is 15 residues. CDR3 DNA sequence: TGTGCCAGCACTGCCCTCCTGGGTTCGAATCGGCCCCAGCATTTT. The encoded protein is CASTALLGSNRPQHF.

The chain is built from TRBV7-6 and TRBJ2-7; D is ambiguous. CDR1 and CDR2 (germline): SGHVS, FNYEAQ. The CDR3 has 16 amino acids. Trimming took off 4 bases at V and 1 base at J, with 17 bases between the two ends. The CDR3 is CASSSKRAGRSYEQYF. CDR3 in DNA: TGTGCCAGCAGCTCCAAACGGGCTGGCAGATCCTACGAGCAGTACTTC.

Details on this clone: Given a far larger clone just one base away, this is likely a sequencing read error. Other DNA sequences within the sample encode an identical CDR3. The V call is TRBV7-9, the J call TRBJ1-5; TRBD1 is a possible D gene (5 bases). The CDR3 sequence is 13 residues long. Per the germline V gene, CDR1 is SEHNR and CDR2 is FQNEAQ (reference sequence). V lost 2 bases to trimming and J lost 5 bases, with 7 bases between them. The chain's CDR3 is CASSLQGDQPQHF. CDR3 nucleotide sequence: TGTGCCAGCAGCTTACAGGGTGATCAGCCCCAGCATTTT.

J is TRBJ1-5 and V is TRBV11-1; D gene unclear. V dropped 1 base and J dropped 0 bases, with 4 bases sitting between them. Germline values: CDR1 SGHAT, CDR2 FQDESV (reference sequence). This CDR3 spans 14 amino acids. The CDR3 DNA reads TGTGCCAGCAGCTTAGAATATAGCAATCAGCCCCAGCATTTT. It yields the protein CASSLEYSNQPQHF.

The chain links TRBV27 to TRBJ1-5, with D tentatively TRBD1 (5 bases). The V and J ends lost 7 bases and 2 bases respectively, with 12 bases between them. This CDR3 has 14 amino acids. Germline lookup yields CDR1 MNHEY and CDR2 SMNVEV (reference sequence). This chain's CDR3 is CASKIGGGNQPQHF. In DNA form, the CDR3 reads TGTGCCAGCAAAATTGGGGGGGGCAATCAGCCCCAGCATTTT.

The genes are TRBV28 and TRBJ2-7; no definite D call. The CDR3 loop spans 14 amino acids. Trimming took off 3 bases at V and 3 bases at J, with 12 bases between the two ends. Germline V gene sequence: CDR1 MDHEN, CDR2 SYDVKM. The CDR3 protein is CASSLDRYGYEQYF. For the CDR3, the DNA is TGTGCCAGCAGTTTGGATAGGTACGGCTACGAGCAGTACTTC.

The CDR3 nucleotides are TGTGCCAGCATAGAGCAGGGACAGTCGAACACTGAAGCTTTCTTT. Amino acids: CASIEQGQSNTEAFF. The V gene is TRBV7-9, the J gene TRBJ1-1; TRBD1 aligns across 7 bases. The germline CDR1 and CDR2 sequences are SEHNR and FQNEAQ (reference sequence). V lost 7 bases, J lost 1 base, and 9 bases stayed unmatched. This CDR3 spans 15 amino acids.

The J gene is TRBJ2-5, the V gene TRBV6-6, with a possible D match to TRBD1 (6 bases). Germline lookup yields CDR1 MNHNY and CDR2 SVGAGI (reference sequence). The CDR3 spans 13 residues. The ends were cut back, 6 bases at V and 2 bases at J, with 10 bases in the middle. The CDR3 DNA reads TGTGCCAGCAGAAGGACAGTACAAGAGACCCAGTACTTC. It specifies CASRRTVQETQYF.

This chain links TRBV27 with TRBJ2-3; TRBD2 aligns across 10 bases. Germline loops: CDR1 MNHEY, CDR2 SMNVEV (reference sequence). J gave up 0 bases and V 3 bases, and 9 bases lay outside the gene matches. This CDR3 is built from 18 residues. The CDR3 nucleotides read TGTGCCAGCAGTTTTCGGCTAGCGGGGGCTTCTAGCACAGATACGCAGTATTTT. Its translation is CASSFRLAGASSTDTQYF.

This clone was observed a handful of times. A far larger clone is one nucleotide away, so this likely arose from a read error. The same CDR3 arises from other DNA sequences in this sample as well. The chain joins TRBV28 to TRBJ1-5; a weak D match, TRBD1 (5 bases). CDR1 is MDHEN, CDR2 SYDVKM, per germline. CDR3 size: 15 residues. The CDR3: CASSFRGVINQPQHF. CDR3 in DNA: TGTGCCAGCAGTTTTCGAGGGGTTATCAATCAGCCCCAGCATTTC.

The J gene is TRBJ2-1, the V gene TRBV2; 9 bases match TRBD2. With V trimmed by 8 bases and J by 5 bases, 10 bases remained unmatched. The CDR3 loop spans 15 amino acids. Germline V CDR1 and CDR2: SNHLY, FYNNEI. This CDR3 reads CASASGTSLNNEQFF. Here the CDR3 DNA reads TGTGCCAGCGCATCCGGGACTAGCCTTAACAATGAGCAGTTCTTC. Together with reference TRBV2 and TRBJ2-1, the CDR3 gives the full variable domain: EPEVTQTPSHQVTQMGQEVILRCVPISNHLYFYWYRQILGQKVEFLVSFYNNEISEKSEIFDDQFSVERPDGSNFTLKIRSTKLEDSAMYFCASASGTSLNNEQFFGPGTRLTVL.

The genes are TRBV29-1 and TRBJ2-5; maybe TRBD1 (6 bases). V lost 3 bases, J lost 4 bases, and 9 bases lay in between. Germline V gene lookup returns CDR1 SQVTM and CDR2 ANQGSEA. The CDR3 runs to 12 residues. The CDR3 nucleotides read TGCAGCGTTGAGGGACAAGTAGAGACCCAGTACTTC. It codes for CSVEGQVETQYF.